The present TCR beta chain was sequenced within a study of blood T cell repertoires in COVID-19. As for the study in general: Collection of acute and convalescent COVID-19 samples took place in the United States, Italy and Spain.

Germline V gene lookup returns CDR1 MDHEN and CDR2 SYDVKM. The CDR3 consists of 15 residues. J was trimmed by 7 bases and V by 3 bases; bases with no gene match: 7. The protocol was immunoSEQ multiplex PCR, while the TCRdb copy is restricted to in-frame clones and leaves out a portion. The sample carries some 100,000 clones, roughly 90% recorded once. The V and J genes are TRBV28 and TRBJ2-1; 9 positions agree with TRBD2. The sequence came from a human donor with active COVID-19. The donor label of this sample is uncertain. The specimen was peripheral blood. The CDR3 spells CASSLVAGAINEQFF. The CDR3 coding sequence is TGTGCCAGCAGTTTGGTAGCGGGGGCTATAAATGAGCAGTTCTTC.